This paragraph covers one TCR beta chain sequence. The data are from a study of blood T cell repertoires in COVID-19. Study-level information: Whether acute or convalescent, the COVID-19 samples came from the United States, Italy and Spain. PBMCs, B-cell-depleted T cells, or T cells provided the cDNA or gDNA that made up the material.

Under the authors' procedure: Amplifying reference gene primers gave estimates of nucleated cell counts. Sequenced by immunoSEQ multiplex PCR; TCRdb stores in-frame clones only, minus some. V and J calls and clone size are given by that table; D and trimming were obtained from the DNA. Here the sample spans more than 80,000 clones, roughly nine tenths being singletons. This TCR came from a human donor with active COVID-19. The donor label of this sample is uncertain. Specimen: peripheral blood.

Here the CDR3 reads CASSAYRDTYSYEQYF. The CDR3 DNA reads as TGTGCCAGCAGCGCTTACCGGGACACCTACTCCTACGAGCAGTACTTC. The gene calls are TRBV7-8 and TRBJ2-7, with TRBD1 as a possible D gene (6 bases). The germline V gene encodes CDR1 SGHVS and CDR2 FQNEAQ. This CDR3 is built from 16 residues. V was clipped by 5 bases and J by 0 bases, with 17 bases between them.